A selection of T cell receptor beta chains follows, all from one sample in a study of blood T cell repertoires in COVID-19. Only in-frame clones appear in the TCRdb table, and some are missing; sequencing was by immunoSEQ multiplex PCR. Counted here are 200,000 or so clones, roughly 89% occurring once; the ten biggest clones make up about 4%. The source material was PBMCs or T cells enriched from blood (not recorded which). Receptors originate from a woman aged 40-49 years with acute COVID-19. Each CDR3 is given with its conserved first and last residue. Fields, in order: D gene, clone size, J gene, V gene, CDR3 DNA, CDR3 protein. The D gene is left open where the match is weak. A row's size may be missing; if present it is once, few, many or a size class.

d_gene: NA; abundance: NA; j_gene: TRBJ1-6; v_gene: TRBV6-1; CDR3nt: TGTGCCAGCAGTGAAGCGAAGCCACCGAGCTCCTATAATTCACCCCTCCACTTT; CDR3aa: CASSEAKPPSSYNSPLHF
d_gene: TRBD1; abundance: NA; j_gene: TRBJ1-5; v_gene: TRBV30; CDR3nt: TGTGCCTGGAGTGAGGGACAGGGGAATCAGCCCCAGCATTTT; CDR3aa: CAWSEGQGNQPQHF
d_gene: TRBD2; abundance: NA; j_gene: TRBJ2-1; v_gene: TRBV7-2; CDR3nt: TGTGCCAGCAGCTTAGCCCCTTGGGAGGCGGGGGGGCCCTACAATGAGCAGTTCTTC; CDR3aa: CASSLAPWEAGGPYNEQFF
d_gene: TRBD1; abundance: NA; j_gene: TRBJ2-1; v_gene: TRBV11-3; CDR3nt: TGTGCCAGCAGCTCCACAGGGGGCGCGAGAAATGAGCAGTTCTTC; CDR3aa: CASSSTGGARNEQFF
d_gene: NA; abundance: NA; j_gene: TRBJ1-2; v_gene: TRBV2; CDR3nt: TGTGCCAGCAGTGGGACAGCCAACTATGGCTACACCTTC; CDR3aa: CASSGTANYGYTF
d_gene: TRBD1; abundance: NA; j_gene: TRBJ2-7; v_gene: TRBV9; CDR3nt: TGTGCCAGCAGCCCATTCGGGACAGGGGGCTACGAGCAGTACTTC; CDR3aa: CASSPFGTGGYEQYF
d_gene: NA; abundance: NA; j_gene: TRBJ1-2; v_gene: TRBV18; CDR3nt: TGTGCCAGCTCCCCTACCTTACAGGGCCATGGCTATGGCTACACCTTC; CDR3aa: CASSPTLQGHGYGYTF
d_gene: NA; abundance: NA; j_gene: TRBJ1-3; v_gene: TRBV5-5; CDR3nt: TGTGCCAGCAGCTTGGCTCCAGGGTTTGGAAACACCATATATTTT; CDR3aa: CASSLAPGFGNTIYF
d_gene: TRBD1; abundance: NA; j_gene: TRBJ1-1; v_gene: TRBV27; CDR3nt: TGTGCCAGCACTACCTACAGGGGGGGATACACTGAAGCTTTCTTT; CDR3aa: CASTTYRGGYTEAFF
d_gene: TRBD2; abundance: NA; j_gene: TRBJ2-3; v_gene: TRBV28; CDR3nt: TGTGCCAGCAGTTCCATTAGCGGGGGGGCGGTGGATACGCAGTATTTT; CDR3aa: CASSSISGGAVDTQYF
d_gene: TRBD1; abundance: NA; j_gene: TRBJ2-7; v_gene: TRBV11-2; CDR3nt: TGTGCCAGCAGCTCTGGACAGGGCTACGAGCAGTACTTC; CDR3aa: CASSSGQGYEQYF
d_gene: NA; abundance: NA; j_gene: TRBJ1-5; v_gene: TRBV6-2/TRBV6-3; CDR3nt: TGTGCCAGCAGTCCCTCCTGGACAGCCAGCAATCAGCCCCAGCATTTT; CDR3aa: CASSPSWTASNQPQHF
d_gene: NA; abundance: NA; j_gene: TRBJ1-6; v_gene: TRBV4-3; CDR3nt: TGCGCCAGCAGCCCCTCCTCCTCCTATAATTCACCCCTCCACTTT; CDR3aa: CASSPSSSYNSPLHF
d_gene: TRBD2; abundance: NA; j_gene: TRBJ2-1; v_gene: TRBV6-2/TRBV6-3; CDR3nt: TGTGCCAGCAGTTACTCGCGAGCGGGGGGGTGGTTCTTC; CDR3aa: CASSYSRAGGWFF
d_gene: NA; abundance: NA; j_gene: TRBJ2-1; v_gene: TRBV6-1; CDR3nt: TGTGCCAGCAGTGAGGCCCTTGGAGTGTACAATGAGCAGTTCTTC; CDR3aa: CASSEALGVYNEQFF
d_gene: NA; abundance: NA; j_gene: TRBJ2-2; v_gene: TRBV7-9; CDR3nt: TGTGCCAGCAGCTTCGGGGGCGGGGAGCTGTTTTTT; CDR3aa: CASSFGGGELFF
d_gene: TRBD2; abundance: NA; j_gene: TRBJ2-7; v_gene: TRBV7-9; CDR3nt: TGTGCCAGCAGTCCGCCAGCGGGGCCCTACGAGCAGTACTTC; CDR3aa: CASSPPAGPYEQYF
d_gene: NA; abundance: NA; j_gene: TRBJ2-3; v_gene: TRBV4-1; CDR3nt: TGCGCCAGCAGCCAAGGAGCGATAGATACGCAGTATTTT; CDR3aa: CASSQGAIDTQYF
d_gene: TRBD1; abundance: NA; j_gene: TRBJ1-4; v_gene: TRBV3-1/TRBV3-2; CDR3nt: TGTGCCAGCAGCCCCGGGACAGCGGATAATGAAAAACTGTTTTTT; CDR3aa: CASSPGTADNEKLFF
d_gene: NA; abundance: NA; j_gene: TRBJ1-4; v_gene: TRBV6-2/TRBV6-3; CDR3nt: TGTGCCAGCAGTTTTCTTGGCACAACTAATGAAAAACTGTTTTTT; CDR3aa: CASSFLGTTNEKLFF
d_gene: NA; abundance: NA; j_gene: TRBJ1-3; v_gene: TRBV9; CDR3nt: TGTGCCAGCAGCCCGGAGGGGACCGCTGGAAACACCATATATTTT; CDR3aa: CASSPEGTAGNTIYF
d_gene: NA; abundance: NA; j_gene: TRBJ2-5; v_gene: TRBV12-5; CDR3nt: TGTGCTAGTGGTTTGGAGAGGACAAGGAATCAAGAGACCCAGTACTTC; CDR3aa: CASGLERTRNQETQYF
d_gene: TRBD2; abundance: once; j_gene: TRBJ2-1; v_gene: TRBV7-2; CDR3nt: TGTGCCAGCAGCCCAACCGGACTAGCGGGGGTCAATGAGCAGTTCTTC; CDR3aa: CASSPTGLAGVNEQFF
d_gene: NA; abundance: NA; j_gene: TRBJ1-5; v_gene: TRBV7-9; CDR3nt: TGTGCCAGCAGTTACTGGGGGGGCGAGACGTGGAATCAGCCCCAGCATTTT; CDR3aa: CASSYWGGETWNQPQHF
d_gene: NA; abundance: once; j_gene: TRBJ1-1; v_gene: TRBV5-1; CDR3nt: TGCGCCAGCAGCCCGGACAGAAACTTTTTCATGAACACTGAAGCTTTCTTT; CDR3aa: CASSPDRNFFMNTEAFF
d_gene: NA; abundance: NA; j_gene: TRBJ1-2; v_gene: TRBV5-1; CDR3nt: TGCGCCAGCAGCCTTTTTCCCGACGCCCGGAACTATAGCTACACCTTC; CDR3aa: CASSLFPDARNYSYTF
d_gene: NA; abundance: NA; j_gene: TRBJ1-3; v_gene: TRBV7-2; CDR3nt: TGTGCCAGCAGCCCCGGAGCCACTGGAAACACCATATATTTT; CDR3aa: CASSPGATGNTIYF
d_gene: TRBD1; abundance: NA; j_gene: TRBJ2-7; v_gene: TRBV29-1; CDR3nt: TGCAGCGTACGGACAGGGACAGGTTACGAGCAGTACTTC; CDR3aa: CSVRTGTGYEQYF
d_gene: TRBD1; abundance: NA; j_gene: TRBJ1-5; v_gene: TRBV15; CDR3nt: TGTGCCACCAGTGTAACAGGGGTGGATCAGCCCCAGCATTTT; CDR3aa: CATSVTGVDQPQHF
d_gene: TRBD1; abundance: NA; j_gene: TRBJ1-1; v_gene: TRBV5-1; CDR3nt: TGCGCCAGCAGCTCGACAGGGCCCAGGGGCACTGAAGCTTTCTTT; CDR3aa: CASSSTGPRGTEAFF
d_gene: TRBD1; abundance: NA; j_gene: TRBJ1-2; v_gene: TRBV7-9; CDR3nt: TGTGCCAGCAGCTTAGCGACAGGGGATGGCTACACCTTC; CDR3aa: CASSLATGDGYTF
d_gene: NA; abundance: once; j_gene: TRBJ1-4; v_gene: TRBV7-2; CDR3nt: TGTGCCAGCAGCCGGAACAGGGTGTCTAATGAAAAACTGTTTTTT; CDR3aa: CASSRNRVSNEKLFF
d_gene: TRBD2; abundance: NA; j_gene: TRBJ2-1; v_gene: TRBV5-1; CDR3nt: TGCGCCAGTATGACTAGCGAAAGAGACAATGAGCAGTTCTTC; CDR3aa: CASMTSERDNEQFF
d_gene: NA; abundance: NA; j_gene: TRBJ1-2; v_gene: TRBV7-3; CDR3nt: TGTGCCAGCAGCCTATCCTACAGGGACACTAACTATGGCTACACCTTC; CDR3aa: CASSLSYRDTNYGYTF